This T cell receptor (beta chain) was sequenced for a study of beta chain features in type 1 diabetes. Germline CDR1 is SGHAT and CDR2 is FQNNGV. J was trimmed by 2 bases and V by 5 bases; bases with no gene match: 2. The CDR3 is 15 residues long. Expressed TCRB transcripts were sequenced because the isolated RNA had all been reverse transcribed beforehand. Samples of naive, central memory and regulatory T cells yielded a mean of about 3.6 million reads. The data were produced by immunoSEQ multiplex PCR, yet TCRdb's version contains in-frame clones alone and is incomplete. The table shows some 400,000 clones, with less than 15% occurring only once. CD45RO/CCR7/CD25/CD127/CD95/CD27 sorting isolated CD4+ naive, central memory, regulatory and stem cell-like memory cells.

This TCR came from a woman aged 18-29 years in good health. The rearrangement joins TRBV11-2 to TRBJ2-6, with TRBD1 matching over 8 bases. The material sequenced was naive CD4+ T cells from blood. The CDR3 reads CASSEDRAGANVLTF. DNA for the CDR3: TGTGCCAGCAGCGAGGACAGGGCTGGGGCCAACGTCCTGACTTTC.